This passage covers 11 T cell receptor beta chains from one sample sequenced in a study of response to subunit inactivated influenza vaccine. From the RT-PCR reads, TCRdb called clonotypes with MiXCR, one entry per CDR3 protein. Of 550,000 to 800,000 distinct CDR3 sequences listed, approximately 15% were seen once; the top ten hold around 6.5%. Sequencing was performed on PBMCs from blood, taken around 15 days before vaccination. Receptors originate from a middle-aged man who received an inactivated influenza vaccine.

J is TRBJ2-1 and V is TRBV30; TRBD2 matches 8 bases. V lost 7 bases and J lost 7; bases outside the gene matches: 9. The CDR3 runs 13 residues. From germline, CDR1 is GTSNPN and CDR2 SVGIG (reference sequence). DNA of the CDR3: TGTGCCTATATGAAGCGGGAGCGGAATGAGCAGTTCTTC. This encodes CAYMKRERNEQFF.

The V gene is TRBV12-2, the J gene TRBJ1-3. TRBV12-2 has pseudogene status. CDR3 length: 13 residues. Here the CDR3 DNA reads TGTCCGACAAGGAGACTCTCTGGAAACACCATATATTTT. Amino acid sequence: CPTRRLSGNTIYF.

The chain employs TRBV20-1 and TRBJ2-2, with 9 nucleotides matching TRBD1. The CDR3 spans 14 residues. Germline assignment: CDR1 DFQATT and CDR2 SNEGSKA (reference sequence). V was pared by 2 bases and J by 5 bases, with 3 bases of the junction left unmatched. The CDR3 bases are TGCAGTGCTAGAACGGGACAGGGTACCGGGGAGCTGTTTTTT. This gives the protein CSARTGQGTGELFF.

This clonotype turned up a few times. The chain recombines TRBV5-1 with TRBJ1-1; TRBD1 is a possible D gene (5 bases). V lost 0 bases to trimming and J lost 7 bases, with 13 bases between them. The germline V gene encodes CDR1 SGHRS and CDR2 YFSETQ. This CDR3 is 14 amino acids long. The CDR3 nucleotides read TGCGCCAGCAGCTTGGATAGTCAGGGAGATGAAGCTTTCTTT. This codes for CASSLDSQGDEAFF.

The V gene is TRBV19, the J gene TRBJ2-7, with TRBD1 matching 7 bases. There are 14 residues in the CDR3. The germline CDR1 and CDR2 sequences are LNHDA and SQIVND (reference sequence). V dropped 5 bases and J dropped 2; count of bases not matched to a gene: 6. This CDR3 reads CASSLRDSTYEQYF. The CDR3, as DNA: TGTGCCAGTAGTCTACGGGACAGCACCTACGAGCAGTACTTC.

There are a few counts of this clonotype. This chain joins TRBV11-2 and TRBJ2-7; either TRBD1 or TRBD2 may fit D (5 bases each). Between the trimmed V and J ends, which lost 7 bases and 3 bases, there was a span of 13 bases. The germline V gene has CDR1 SGHAT and CDR2 FQNNGV. The CDR3 covers 13 residues. CDR3 nucleotides: TGTGCCAGCACCCTGGGGCGGGTCTACGAGCAGTACTTC. Encoded protein: CASTLGRVYEQYF.

This clonotype came up a few times. This chain joins TRBV5-1 and TRBJ2-3; tentative D call: TRBD2 (5 bases). Trimming shortened V by 1 base and J by 3 bases, and 9 bases separated the two germline ends. Germline V gives CDR1 SGHRS, CDR2 YFSETQ. The CDR3 is made up of 14 amino acids. This chain's CDR3 is CASSLWLATDTQYF. The CDR3 bases are TGCGCCAGCAGCTTGTGGCTAGCTACAGATACGCAGTATTTT. Variable domain in full (rest from reference TRBV5-1 and TRBJ2-3): KAGVTQTPRYLIKTRGQQVTLSCSPISGHRSVSWYQQTPGQGLQFLFEYFSETQRNKGNFPGRFSGRQFSNSRSEMNVSTLELGDSALYLCASSLWLATDTQYFGPGTRLTVL.

The chain recombines TRBV12-3 or TRBV12-4 with TRBJ1-5; TRBD1 might be the D (5 bases). CDR3 length: 15 amino acids. V was trimmed by 5 bases and J by 8 bases, leaving 19 bases between them. The CDR3 DNA is TGTGCCAGCAGTCACTCTTGGGGCCCGGACGAGCCCCAGCATTTT. This encodes CASSHSWGPDEPQHF.

This clonotype came up a few times. The chain carries TRBV7-9 and TRBJ2-1, with 9 bases lining up with TRBD2. The germline V gene has CDR1 SEHNR and CDR2 FQNEAQ (reference sequence). J gave up 7 bases and V 6 bases, and 13 bases lay outside the gene matches. This CDR3 contains 16 residues. The chain's CDR3 is CASSLRAGGALNEQFF. The CDR3 DNA is TGTGCCAGCAGTCTCCGGGCGGGAGGGGCCCTTAATGAGCAGTTCTTC.

Many counts were recorded for this clonotype. V usage is TRBV7-2 and J usage is TRBJ1-5; D may be TRBD1 (6 bases). Germline assignment: CDR1 SGHTA and CDR2 FQGNSA. CDR3 length equals 17 residues. Trimming pared 5 bases from V and 6 bases from J, leaving 23 bases between. Written as DNA, the CDR3 is TGTGCCAGCAGCCTCGATATACAGGGAAACAGGCCTCAGCCCCAGCATTTT. Translating it yields CASSLDIQGNRPQPQHF. Full variable domain (missing parts from reference TRBV7-2 and TRBJ1-5): GAGVSQSPSNKVTEKGKDVELRCDPISGHTALYWYRQSLGQGLEFLIYFQGNSAPDKSGLPSDRFSAERTGGSVSTLTIQRTQQEDSAVYLCASSLDIQGNRPQPQHFGDGTRLSIL.

This clonotype was counted ten times or more. This sequence joins TRBV20-1 and TRBJ2-7; 10 nucleotides align to TRBD1. Trimming at V came to 2 bases and at J to 4 bases, leaving 5 bases not matched to a gene. CDR3 size: 14 residues. Germline lookup yields CDR1 DFQATT and CDR2 SNEGSKA (reference sequence). CDR3 coding DNA: TGCAGTGCTAGACCGGGACAGGGGAATTACGAGCAGTACTTC. As protein: CSARPGQGNYEQYF.